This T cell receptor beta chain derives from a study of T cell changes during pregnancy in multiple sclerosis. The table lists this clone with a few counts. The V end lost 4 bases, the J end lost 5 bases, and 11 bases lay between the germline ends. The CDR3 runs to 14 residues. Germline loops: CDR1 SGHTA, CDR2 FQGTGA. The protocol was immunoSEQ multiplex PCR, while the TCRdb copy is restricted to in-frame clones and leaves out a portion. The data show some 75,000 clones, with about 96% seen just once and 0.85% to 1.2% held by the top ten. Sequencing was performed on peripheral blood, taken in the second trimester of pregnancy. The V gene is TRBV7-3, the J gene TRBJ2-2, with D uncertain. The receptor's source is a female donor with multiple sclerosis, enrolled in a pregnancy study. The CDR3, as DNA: TGTGCCAGCAGCTCCTCTCCACAGACCGGGGAGCTGTTTTTT. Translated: CASSSSPQTGELFF.